One and the same sample provided the 18 T cell receptor beta chains below, sequenced in a study of cytomegalovirus exposure and HLA in healthy donors. The PCR was carried out with 60 Vbeta primers and 13 Jbeta primers. Assay: immunoSEQ multiplex PCR; the TCRdb copy retains only in-frame clones and omits some. The table includes some 130,000 clones, roughly 77% detected once. Sequencing input: PBMCs. These receptors all come from a female donor in good health and CMV-seronegative.

The chain is built from TRBV15 and TRBJ2-3; 11 bases are a match to TRBD2. This CDR3 has 18 residues. CDR1 and CDR2 from the germline V gene are LNHNV and YYDKDF (reference sequence). J was trimmed by 1 base and V by 1 base; bases with no gene match: 7. The CDR3 protein is CATSRVSGGAFGTDTQYF. Here the CDR3 DNA reads TGTGCCACCAGCAGAGTTAGCGGGGGGGCCTTTGGCACAGATACGCAGTATTTT.

The CDR3 loop is CASSQENKNTEAFF. The DNA for the CDR3 is TGTGCCAGCAGCCAAGAGAACAAGAACACTGAAGCTTTCTTT. The V gene is TRBV14, the J gene TRBJ1-1; unclear D gene. CDR3 length: 14 residues. V shed 0 bases and J shed 1 base, with 6 bases lying between them. CDR1 is SGHDN, CDR2 FVKESK, per germline.

V is TRBV6-6 and J is TRBJ1-1; tentative D call: TRBD1 (5 bases). V dropped 4 bases and J dropped 8 bases, with 11 bases sitting between them. This CDR3 spans 12 amino acids. From germline, CDR1 is MNHNY and CDR2 SVGAGI (reference sequence). The CDR3 nucleotides are TGTGCCAGCAGTTCAGGGCCGAGGGAAGCTTTCTTT. As protein: CASSSGPREAFF.

This clone was counted a single time. The rearrangement uses TRBV7-2 and TRBJ2-1; TRBD2 agrees at 7 bases. After removal of 1 base from V and 7 bases from J, the junction contained 7 bases not matched to a gene. This CDR3 contains 15 residues. Germline-derived CDR1 and CDR2 are SGHTA and FQGNSA. The CDR3 protein is CASSLGGWRGNEQFF. In DNA, the CDR3 is TGTGCCAGCAGCTTAGGGGGGTGGCGGGGGAATGAGCAGTTCTTC.

J is TRBJ2-5 and V is TRBV5-1, with D perhaps TRBD1 (5 bases). Per the germline V gene, CDR1 is SGHRS and CDR2 is YFSETQ. V lost 0 bases to trimming and J lost 3 bases, with 6 bases between them. The CDR3 sequence is 13 residues long. In nucleotides, the CDR3 is TGCGCCAGCAGCTTGGGGGGCGAAGAGACCCAGTACTTC. Encoded protein: CASSLGGEETQYF.

As DNA, the CDR3 is TGTGCCAGCAGAATGAACAGGGCTGAAGGCGGGGAGCTGTTTTTT. This encodes CASRMNRAEGGELFF. The genes are TRBV7-6 and TRBJ2-2; possible D gene TRBD1, 6 bases. V was cut by 6 bases and J by 7 bases, with 18 bases left in between. Per germline, CDR1 SGHVS and CDR2 FNYEAQ. The CDR3 consists of 15 residues.

The J gene is TRBJ2-7, the V gene TRBV6-1; tentatively, D is TRBD1 (6 bases). The germline V and J ends were trimmed by 4 bases and 0 bases, with 10 bases remaining between them. The CDR3 has 14 residues. CDR1 and CDR2 from the germline V gene are MNHNS and SASEGT. CDR3 nucleotide sequence: TGTGCCAGCAGTGTATGGACAGTCTCCTACGAGCAGTACTTC. As protein: CASSVWTVSYEQYF.

The genes are TRBV2 and TRBJ1-1, with D maybe TRBD1 (6 bases). V lost 2 bases and J lost 7, with 11 bases in between. In germline, CDR1 is SNHLY, CDR2 FYNNEI. The CDR3 extends over 13 amino acids. The CDR3 DNA sequence: TGTGCCAGCAGTGAACAGACAGGCCGTGAAGCTTTCTTT. Encoded protein: CASSEQTGREAFF.

This rearrangement joins TRBV4-3 to TRBJ2-7; the D gene is possibly TRBD2 (6 bases). The V gene lost 0 bases and the J gene lost 4 bases, with 13 bases spanning the gap. There are 15 residues in the CDR3. Germline V gives CDR1 LGHNA, CDR2 YSLEER. CDR3 in amino acids: CASSQDRRGSYEQYF. Here the CDR3 DNA reads TGCGCCAGCAGCCAAGATAGGCGGGGTTCGTACGAGCAGTACTTC.

This chain uses TRBV27 with TRBJ1-2; 8 positions match TRBD1. The CDR3 is made up of 15 amino acids. V shed 3 bases, J shed 6 bases, and the junction held 9 bases outside the gene matches. The V gene's germline CDR1 is MNHEY and CDR2 SMNVEV (reference sequence). Here the CDR3 reads CASSFFRTGLNGYTF. The CDR3 nucleotides are TGTGCCAGCAGTTTCTTTCGGACAGGGTTAAATGGCTACACCTTC.

The V gene is TRBV7-6, the J gene TRBJ1-1; D unresolved. The CDR3 loop spans 13 amino acids. Germline assignment: CDR1 SGHVS and CDR2 FNYEAQ. Deletions cut 4 bases from V and 0 bases from J, with 6 bases between. Here the CDR3 reads CASSSQLNTEAFF. CDR3 DNA: TGTGCCAGCAGCTCACAGTTGAACACTGAAGCTTTCTTT. Together with reference TRBV7-6 and TRBJ1-1, the CDR3 gives the full variable domain: GAGVSQSPRYKVTKRGQDVALRCDPISGHVSLYWYRQALGQGPEFLTYFNYEAQQDKSGLPNDRFSAERPEGSISTLTIQRTEQRDSAMYRCASSSQLNTEAFFGQGTRLTVV.

This clone appeared once. The chain combines TRBV6-5 with TRBJ2-3; D possibly corresponds to TRBD1 (6 bases). Per germline, CDR1 MNHEY and CDR2 SVGAGI. The CDR3 loop spans 13 amino acids. The V gene lost 10 bases and the J gene lost 2 bases, with 13 bases spanning the gap. The CDR3 nucleotides are TGTGCCAATACAGGGCCCAACACAGATACGCAGTATTTT. This encodes CANTGPNTDTQYF.

V is TRBV4-3 and J is TRBJ2-1; 7 bases match TRBD2. CDR1 and CDR2 from the germline V gene are LGHNA and YSLEER. CDR3 size: 15 residues. V gave up 3 bases and J gave up 4 bases; unmatched junction bases: 6. The CDR3 loop is CASSQGLTVYNEQFF. The CDR3 nucleotides read TGCGCCAGCAGCCAGGGACTAACGGTTTACAATGAGCAGTTCTTC.

Notes on this clone: Other nucleotide sequences in the sample specify the same CDR3. V gene TRBV5-1 combines with J gene TRBJ2-1; D gene ambiguous. The CDR3 loop spans 13 amino acids. Trimming removed 5 bases at V and 0 bases at J, with 6 bases between. Germline V gene lookup returns CDR1 SGHRS and CDR2 YFSETQ. The chain's CDR3 is CASRESSYNEQFF. Written as DNA, the CDR3 is TGCGCCAGCAGAGAGAGCTCCTACAATGAGCAGTTCTTC.

This chain links TRBV30 with TRBJ1-1, with a possible D match to TRBD1 (5 bases). The CDR3 is 13 residues long. The V gene's germline CDR1 is GTSNPN and CDR2 SVGIG (reference sequence). The V and J ends lost 3 bases and 1 base respectively, with 9 bases between them. CDR3 region: CAWSGGGNTEAFF. In DNA, the CDR3 is TGTGCCTGGAGCGGGGGGGGGAACACTGAAGCTTTCTTT.

The chain is built from TRBV29-1 and TRBJ1-1; D gene ambiguous. Germline lookup yields CDR1 SQVTM and CDR2 ANQGSEA. The length of the CDR3 is 12 residues. With 7 bases removed from V and 1 base from J, the gap between germline ends came to 10 bases. CDR3 coding DNA: TGCAGCGCCCTCGGGTCGAACACTGAAGCTTTCTTT. Its translation: CSALGSNTEAFF.

The gene calls are TRBV23-1 and TRBJ2-2; tentative D call: TRBD1 (6 bases). TRBV23-1 is marked as an open reading frame, function uncertain. This CDR3 is 15 amino acids long. The V and J ends lost 4 bases and 4 bases respectively, with 13 bases between them. CDR3 region: CASSRRRGSTGELFF. The CDR3 DNA sequence: TGCGCCAGCAGTCGCCGCAGGGGTAGCACCGGGGAGCTGTTTTTT.

The chain is built from TRBV7-8 and TRBJ2-2, with D hard to call. The CDR3 covers 12 residues. Trimming cost V 1 base and J 8 bases, with 5 bases left between them. Germline V gene data show CDR1 as SGHVS and CDR2 as FQNEAQ. The CDR3 loop is CASSLGPGELFF. CDR3 DNA sequence: TGTGCCAGCAGCTTAGGTCCTGGGGAGCTGTTTTTT.